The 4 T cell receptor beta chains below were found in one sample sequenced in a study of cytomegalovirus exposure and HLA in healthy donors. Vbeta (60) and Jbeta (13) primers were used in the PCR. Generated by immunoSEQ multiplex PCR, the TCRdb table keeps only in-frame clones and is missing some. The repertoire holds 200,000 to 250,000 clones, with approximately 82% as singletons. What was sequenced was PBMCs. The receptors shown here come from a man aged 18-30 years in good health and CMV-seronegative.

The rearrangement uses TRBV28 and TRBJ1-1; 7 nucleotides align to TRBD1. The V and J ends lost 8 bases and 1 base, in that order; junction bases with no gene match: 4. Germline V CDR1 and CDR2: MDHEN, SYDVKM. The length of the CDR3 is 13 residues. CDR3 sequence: CASGGTANTEAFF. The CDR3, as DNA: TGTGCCAGCGGCGGGACAGCGAACACTGAAGCTTTCTTT.

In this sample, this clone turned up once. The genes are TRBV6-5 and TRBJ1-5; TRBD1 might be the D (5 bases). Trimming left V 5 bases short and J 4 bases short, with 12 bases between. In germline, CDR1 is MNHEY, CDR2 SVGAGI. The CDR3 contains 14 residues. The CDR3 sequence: CASSLVGGNQPQHF. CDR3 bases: TGTGCCAGCAGTCTCGTGGGGGGGAATCAGCCCCAGCATTTT.

The CDR3: CASSQPTGSGNQPQHF. In DNA, the CDR3 is TGCGCCAGCAGCCAGCCGACAGGGAGCGGCAATCAGCCCCAGCATTTT. The chain uses TRBV4-1 and TRBJ1-5; TRBD1 matches at 7 bases. V trimming: 3 bases; J trimming: 2 bases; junction bases outside the gene matches: 7. The CDR3 spans 16 residues. Looked up from germline, CDR1 is MGHRA and CDR2 is YSYEKL.

This CDR3 is CASSPGQGEQFF. The CDR3 nucleotides read TGTGCCAGCAGCCCCGGACAGGGCGAGCAGTTCTTC. This rearrangement joins TRBV7-3 to TRBJ2-1; 8 bases map to TRBD1. CDR1 SGHTA and CDR2 FQGTGA come from the germline V gene. V was clipped by 5 bases and J by 10 bases; unmatched bases: 4. The CDR3 spans 12 residues.